This T cell receptor beta chain was retrieved from a study of shared T cell receptors in the human thymus. This clone occurred once. Assay used: immunoSEQ multiplex PCR; TCRdb lists only in-frame clones, some missing. The sample contains 630,000 or so clones, about 90% of which appear only once. This CDR3 region has 14 residues. V lost 7 bases, J lost 3 bases, and 8 bases stayed unmatched. Looked up from germline, CDR1 is LNHDA and CDR2 is SQIVND (reference sequence). The same sample was also used in a study of human thymus T cells. In that study: Repertoires from thymus and blood appeared to show biased V and J gene usage.

This TCR derives from a boy younger than two with a congenital heart defect. The V gene is TRBV19, the J gene TRBJ1-1; 7 bases fit TRBD1. The sequencing input was thymocytes. The CDR3 coding sequence is TGTGCCAGTATCAGGGGGAGGAGAGACACTGAAGCTTTCTTT. Protein: CASIRGRRDTEAFF.